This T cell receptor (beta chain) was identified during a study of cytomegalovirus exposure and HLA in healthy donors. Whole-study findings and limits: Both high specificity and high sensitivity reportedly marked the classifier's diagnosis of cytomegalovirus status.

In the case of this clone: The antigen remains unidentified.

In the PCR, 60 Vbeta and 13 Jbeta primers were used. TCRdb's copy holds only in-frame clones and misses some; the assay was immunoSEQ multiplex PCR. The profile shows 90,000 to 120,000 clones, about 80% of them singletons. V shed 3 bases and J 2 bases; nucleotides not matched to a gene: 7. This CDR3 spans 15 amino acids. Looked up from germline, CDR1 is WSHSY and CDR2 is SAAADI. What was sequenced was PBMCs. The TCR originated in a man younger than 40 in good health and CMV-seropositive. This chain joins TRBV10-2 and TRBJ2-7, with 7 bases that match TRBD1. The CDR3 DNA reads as TGCGCCAGCAGTGACGGGGACAGAATCGCCTACGAGCAGTACTTC. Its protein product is CASSDGDRIAYEQYF.